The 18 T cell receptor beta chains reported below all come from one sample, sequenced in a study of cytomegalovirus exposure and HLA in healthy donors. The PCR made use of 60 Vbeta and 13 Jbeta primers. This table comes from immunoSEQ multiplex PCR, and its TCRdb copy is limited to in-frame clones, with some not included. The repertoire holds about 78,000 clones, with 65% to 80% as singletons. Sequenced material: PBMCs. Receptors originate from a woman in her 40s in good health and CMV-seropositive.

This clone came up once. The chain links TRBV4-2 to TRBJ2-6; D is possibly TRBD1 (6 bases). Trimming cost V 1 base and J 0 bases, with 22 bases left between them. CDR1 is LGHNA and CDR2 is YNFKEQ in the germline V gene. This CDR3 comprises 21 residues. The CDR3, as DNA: TGTGCCAGCAGCCAAGCCTATTATAGGACAGTCTTGACCTCTGGGGCCAACGTCCTGACTTTC. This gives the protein CASSQAYYRTVLTSGANVLTF.

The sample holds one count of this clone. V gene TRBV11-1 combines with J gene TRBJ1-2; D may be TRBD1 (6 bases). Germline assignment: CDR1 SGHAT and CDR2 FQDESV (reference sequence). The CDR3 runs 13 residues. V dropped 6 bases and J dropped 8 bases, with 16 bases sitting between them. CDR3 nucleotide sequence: TGTGCCAGCAGTTATACAGGGTCCGCGGGCTACACCTTC. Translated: CASSYTGSAGYTF.

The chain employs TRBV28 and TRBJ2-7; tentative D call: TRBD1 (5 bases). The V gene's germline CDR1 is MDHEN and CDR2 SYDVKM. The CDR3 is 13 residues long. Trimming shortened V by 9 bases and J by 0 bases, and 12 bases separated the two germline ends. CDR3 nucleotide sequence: TGTGCCAGTAGGAGACAGAGCTCCTACGAGCAGTACTTC. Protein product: CASRRQSSYEQYF. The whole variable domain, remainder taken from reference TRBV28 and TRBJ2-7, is DVKVTQSSRYLVKRTGEKVFLECVQDMDHENMFWYRQDPGLGLRLIYFSYDVKMKEKGDIPEGYSVSREKKERFSLILESASTNQTSMYLCASRRQSSYEQYFGPGTRLTVT.

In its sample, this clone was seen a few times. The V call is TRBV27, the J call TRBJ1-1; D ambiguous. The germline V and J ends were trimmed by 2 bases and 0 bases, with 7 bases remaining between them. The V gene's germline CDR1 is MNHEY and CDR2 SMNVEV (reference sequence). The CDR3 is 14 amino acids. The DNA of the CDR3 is TGTGCCAGCAGTTTAGGCGGAGTGAACACTGAAGCTTTCTTT. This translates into CASSLGGVNTEAFF.

The CDR3 nucleotides are TGTGCCAGCGCAGGGCCGAACACTGAAGCTTTCTTT. Its protein is CASAGPNTEAFF. J is TRBJ1-1 and V is TRBV28; D is possibly TRBD1 (5 bases). This CDR3 has 12 amino acids. Looked up from germline, CDR1 is MDHEN and CDR2 is SYDVKM. V dropped 8 bases and J dropped 1 base, with 8 bases sitting between them.

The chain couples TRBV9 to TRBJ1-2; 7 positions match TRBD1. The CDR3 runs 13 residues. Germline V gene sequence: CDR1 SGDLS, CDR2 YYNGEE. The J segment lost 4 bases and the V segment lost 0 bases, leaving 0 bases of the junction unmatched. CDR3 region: CASSVAGGYGYTF. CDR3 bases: TGTGCCAGCAGCGTAGCAGGGGGCTATGGCTACACCTTC.

CDR3 sequence (DNA): TGTGCCAGCACCTTCAGGTTGGGGGCAGGCTGGGGGGAGCAGTACTTC. Translation gives CASTFRLGAGWGEQYF. The rearrangement joins TRBV28 to TRBJ2-7, with a weak D call TRBD1 (6 bases). The germline CDR1 and CDR2 sequences are MDHEN and SYDVKM. V was trimmed by 7 bases and J by 7 bases, leaving 26 bases between them. The CDR3 loop spans 16 amino acids.

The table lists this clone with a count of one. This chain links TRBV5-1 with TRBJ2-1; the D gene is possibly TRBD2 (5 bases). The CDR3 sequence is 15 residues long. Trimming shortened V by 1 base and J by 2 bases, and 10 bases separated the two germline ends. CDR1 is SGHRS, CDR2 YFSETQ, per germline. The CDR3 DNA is TGCGCCAGCAGCTTGAAACGGGGAACCTACAATGAGCAGTTCTTC. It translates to CASSLKRGTYNEQFF.

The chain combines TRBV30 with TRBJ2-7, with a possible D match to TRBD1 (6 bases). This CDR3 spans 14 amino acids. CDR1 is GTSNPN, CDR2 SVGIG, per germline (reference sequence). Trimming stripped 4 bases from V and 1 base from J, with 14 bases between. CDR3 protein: CAWTVRTASYEQYF. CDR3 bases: TGTGCCTGGACAGTAAGGACAGCTTCCTACGAGCAGTACTTC.

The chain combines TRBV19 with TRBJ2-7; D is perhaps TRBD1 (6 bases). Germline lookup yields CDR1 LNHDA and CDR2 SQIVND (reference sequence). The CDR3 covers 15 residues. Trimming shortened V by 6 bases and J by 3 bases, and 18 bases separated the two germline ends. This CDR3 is CASRAVGASSYEQYF. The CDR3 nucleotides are TGTGCCAGTAGAGCCGTGGGGGCCTCCAGCTACGAGCAGTACTTC.

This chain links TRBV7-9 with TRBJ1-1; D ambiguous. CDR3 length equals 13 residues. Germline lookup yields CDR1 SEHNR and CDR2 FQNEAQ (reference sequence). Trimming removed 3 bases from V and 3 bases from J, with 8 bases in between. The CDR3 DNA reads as TGTGCCAGCAGCTTCTCCGGGGACACTGAAGCTTTCTTT. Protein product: CASSFSGDTEAFF.

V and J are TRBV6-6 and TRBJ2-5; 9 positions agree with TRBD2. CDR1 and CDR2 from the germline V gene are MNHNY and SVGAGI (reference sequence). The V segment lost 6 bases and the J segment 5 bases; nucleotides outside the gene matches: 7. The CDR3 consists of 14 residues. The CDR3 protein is CASSRTSGGETQYF. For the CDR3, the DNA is TGTGCCAGCAGCCGTACGAGCGGGGGGGAGACCCAGTACTTC.

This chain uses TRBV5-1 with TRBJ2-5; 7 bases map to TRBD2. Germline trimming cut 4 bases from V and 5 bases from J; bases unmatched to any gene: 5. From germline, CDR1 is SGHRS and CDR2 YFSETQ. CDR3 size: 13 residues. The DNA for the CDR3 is TGCGCCAGCAGCCCGACTAGCTCTGAGACCCAGTACTTC. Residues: CASSPTSSETQYF.

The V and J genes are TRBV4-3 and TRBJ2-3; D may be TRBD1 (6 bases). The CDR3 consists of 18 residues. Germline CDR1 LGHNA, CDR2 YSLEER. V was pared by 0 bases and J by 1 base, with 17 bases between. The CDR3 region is CASSQDLTGATGTDTQYF. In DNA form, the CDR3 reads TGCGCCAGCAGCCAAGATCTGACAGGCGCTACCGGCACAGATACGCAGTATTTT.

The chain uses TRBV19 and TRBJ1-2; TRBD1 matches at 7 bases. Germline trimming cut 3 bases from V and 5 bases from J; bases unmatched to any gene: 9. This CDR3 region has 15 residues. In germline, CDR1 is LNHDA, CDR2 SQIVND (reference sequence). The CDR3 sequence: CASSMMPGQIYGYTF. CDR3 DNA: TGTGCCAGTAGTATGATGCCGGGACAGATATATGGCTACACCTTC.

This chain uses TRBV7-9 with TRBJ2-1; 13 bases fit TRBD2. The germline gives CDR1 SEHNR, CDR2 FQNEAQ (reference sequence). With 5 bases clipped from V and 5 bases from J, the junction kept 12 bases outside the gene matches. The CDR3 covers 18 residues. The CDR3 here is CASSVIARTSGGNNEQFF. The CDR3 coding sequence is TGTGCCAGCAGCGTAATAGCCCGGACTAGCGGGGGAAACAATGAGCAGTTCTTC.

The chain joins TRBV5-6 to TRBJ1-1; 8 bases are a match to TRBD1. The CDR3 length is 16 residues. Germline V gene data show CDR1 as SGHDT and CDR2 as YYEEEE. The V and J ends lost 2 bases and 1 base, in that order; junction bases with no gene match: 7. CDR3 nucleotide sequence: TGTGCCAGCAGCTTACCAGGGGGCTCAAGGAACACTGAAGCTTTCTTT. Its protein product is CASSLPGGSRNTEAFF.

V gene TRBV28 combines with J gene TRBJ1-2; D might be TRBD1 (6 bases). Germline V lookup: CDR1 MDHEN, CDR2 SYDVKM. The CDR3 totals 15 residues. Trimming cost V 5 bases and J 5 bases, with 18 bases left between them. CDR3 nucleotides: TGTGCCAGCAGTCAGTTCAGCGGGGGCCTATATGGCTACACCTTC. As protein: CASSQFSGGLYGYTF.